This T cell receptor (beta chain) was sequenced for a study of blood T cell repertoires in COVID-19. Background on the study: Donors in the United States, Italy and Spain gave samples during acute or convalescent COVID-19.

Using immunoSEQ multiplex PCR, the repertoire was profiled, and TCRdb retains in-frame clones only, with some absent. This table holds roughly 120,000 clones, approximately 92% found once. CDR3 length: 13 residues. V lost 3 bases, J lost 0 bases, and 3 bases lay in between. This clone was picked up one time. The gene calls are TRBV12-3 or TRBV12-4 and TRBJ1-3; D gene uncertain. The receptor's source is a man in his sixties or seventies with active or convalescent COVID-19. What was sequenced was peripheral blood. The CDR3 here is CASSFNSGNTIYF. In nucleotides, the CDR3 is TGTGCCAGCAGTTTCAACTCTGGAAACACCATATATTTT.